The 18 T cell receptor beta chains reported below all come from one sample, sequenced in a study of T cell responses to AZD1222 COVID-19 vaccine. Profiled with immunoSEQ multiplex PCR; TCRdb holds only in-frame clones, not every one. The top ten hold around 6% of the sample, which has 160,000 or so clones, around nine tenths seen once. The specimen comprised peripheral blood, sampled on day 0 of AZD1222 vaccination. Receptors were obtained from an adult in good health.

The rearrangement uses TRBV28 and TRBJ1-4; no reliable D call. Trimming shortened V by 5 bases and J by 4 bases, and 11 bases separated the two germline ends. CDR3 length equals 14 residues. Germline values: CDR1 MDHEN, CDR2 SYDVKM. The CDR3 nucleotides read TGTGCCAGCAGTCTGGGCGGAGTTAATGAAAAACTGTTTTTT. Translating it yields CASSLGGVNEKLFF.

With regard to this clone: One junction end does not reproduce the germline sequence, and a read error may be involved. J is TRBJ2-5 and V is TRBV5-1; 11 nucleotides match TRBD2. The length of the CDR3 is 17 residues. Germline V gene lookup returns CDR1 SGHRS and CDR2 YFSETQ. This CDR3 is CASSLGLAGNPREAQYF. CDR3 DNA sequence: TGCGCCAGCAGCTTGGGACTAGCGGGAAATCCAAGAGAGGCCCAGTACTTC.

The chain uses TRBV20-1 and TRBJ1-2, with 7 bases that match TRBD1. The CDR3 has 11 residues. The V gene end was trimmed by 5 bases and the J gene end by 6 bases; junction bases not matched to a gene: 3. Germline V gives CDR1 DFQATT, CDR2 SNEGSKA (reference sequence). The CDR3 here is CSAGGQNGYTF. The DNA of the CDR3 is TGCAGTGCTGGGGGACAGAATGGCTACACCTTC.

In its sample, this clone was seen once. The V call is TRBV6-5, the J call TRBJ2-7; 9 bases are a match to TRBD2. V lost 2 bases to trimming and J lost 5 bases; unmatched junction nucleotides: 1. CDR3 size: 13 residues. The germline gives CDR1 MNHEY, CDR2 SVGAGI. The CDR3 loop reads CASSYASGDEQYF. The CDR3 bases are TGTGCCAGCAGTTACGCTAGCGGGGACGAGCAGTACTTC.

In this sample, this clone turned up a few times. This rearrangement joins TRBV6-2 or TRBV6-3 to TRBJ2-2; the D is unclear. CDR3 size: 14 residues. CDR1 is MNHEY, CDR2 SVGEGT, per germline. V lost 0 bases and J 0 bases, leaving 2 bases between the germline ends. CDR3 region: CASSYSTNTGELFF. Here the CDR3 DNA reads TGTGCCAGCAGTTACTCCACGAACACCGGGGAGCTGTTTTTT.

The genes are TRBV11-2 and TRBJ1-6; no reliable D call. The germline V gene has CDR1 SGHAT and CDR2 FQNNGV. Trimming removed 2 bases at V and 4 bases at J, with 0 bases between. The length of the CDR3 is 12 residues. CDR3: CASSLYNSPLHF. The CDR3 coding sequence is TGTGCCAGCAGCTTATATAATTCACCCCTCCACTTT.

This rearrangement joins TRBV2 to TRBJ2-7, with D possibly being TRBD1 or TRBD2 (5 bases each). The CDR3 spans 13 residues. V was clipped by 6 bases and J by 2 bases, with 11 bases between them. CDR1 is SNHLY and CDR2 is FYNNEI in the germline V gene. The CDR3 DNA follows: TGTGCCAGCAGGGCCGGGGCAGCCTACGAGCAGTACTTC. It encodes CASRAGAAYEQYF.

The chain uses TRBV14 and TRBJ1-2; no reliable D call. The V end lost 1 base, the J end lost 3 bases, and 9 bases lay between the germline ends. This CDR3 is 14 amino acids long. Germline CDR1 and CDR2: SGHDN and FVKESK. The CDR3 nucleotides are TGTGCCAGCAGCCAAGGGAGGGCGGACTATGGCTACACCTTC. It codes for CASSQGRADYGYTF.

For the CDR3, the DNA is TGCGCCAGCACTGGTGGGAAGGTGGACATGAACACTGAAGCTTTCTTT. Residues: CASTGGKVDMNTEAFF. This chain joins TRBV5-1 and TRBJ1-1; D perhaps matches TRBD1 (5 bases). Trimming left V 6 bases short and J 0 bases short, with 18 bases between. The germline CDR1 and CDR2 sequences are SGHRS and YFSETQ. This CDR3 spans 16 amino acids. The complete variable domain, with remaining parts taken from reference TRBV5-1 and TRBJ1-1, reads KAGVTQTPRYLIKTRGQQVTLSCSPISGHRSVSWYQQTPGQGLQFLFEYFSETQRNKGNFPGRFSGRQFSNSRSEMNVSTLELGDSALYLCASTGGKVDMNTEAFFGQGTRLTVV.

The rearrangement uses TRBV13 and TRBJ2-4; D call uncertain. V was shortened by 5 bases and J by 3 bases, with 17 bases between the two germline ends. In germline, CDR1 is PRHDT, CDR2 FYEKMQ (reference sequence). This CDR3 has 16 amino acids. In nucleotides, the CDR3 is TGTGCCAGCAGCCCCACCTCCGGACGTCACAAAAACATTCAGTACTTC. Translation gives CASSPTSGRHKNIQYF.

The chain uses TRBV7-3 and TRBJ2-1; D is perhaps TRBD2 (6 bases). The germline V gene encodes CDR1 SGHTA and CDR2 FQGTGA. The V gene lost 4 bases and the J gene lost 8 bases, with 12 bases spanning the gap. This CDR3 has 13 residues. The CDR3 bases are TGTGCCAGCAGCTATGGACTATACGATGAGCAGTTCTTC. This encodes CASSYGLYDEQFF.

The rearrangement joins TRBV30 to TRBJ1-5; TRBD1 might be the D (5 bases). CDR3 length: 15 residues. V lost 2 bases to trimming and J lost 0 bases, with 11 bases between them. CDR1 is GTSNPN and CDR2 is SVGIG in the germline V gene (reference sequence). For the CDR3, the DNA is TGTGCCTGGAGTACCGGGGCTTTTAGCAATCAGCCCCAGCATTTT. It is translated as CAWSTGAFSNQPQHF.

The chain employs TRBV28 and TRBJ1-5; weak D call: TRBD1 (5 bases). V lost 0 bases and J 4 bases, leaving 7 bases between the germline ends. Germline values: CDR1 MDHEN, CDR2 SYDVKM. The CDR3 runs 14 residues. The CDR3 here is CASSLWDKNQPQHF. The CDR3 nucleotides are TGTGCCAGCAGTTTATGGGACAAGAATCAGCCCCAGCATTTT.

The chain has TRBV7-2 and TRBJ2-7; possibly TRBD1 for D (5 bases). The V gene lost 5 bases and the J gene lost 6 bases, with 14 bases spanning the gap. The CDR3 is made up of 13 amino acids. Germline V CDR1 and CDR2: SGHTA, FQGNSA. The CDR3 sequence is CASSQIGVGEQYF. CDR3 coding DNA: TGTGCCAGCAGCCAAATAGGGGTCGGCGAGCAGTACTTC. Combining the CDR3 with reference TRBV7-2 and TRBJ2-7 gives the whole variable domain GAGVSQSPSNKVTEKGKDVELRCDPISGHTALYWYRQSLGQGLEFLIYFQGNSAPDKSGLPSDRFSAERTGGSVSTLTIQRTQQEDSAVYLCASSQIGVGEQYFGPGTRLTVT.

This clone has a count of ten or more. The chain uses TRBV19 and TRBJ1-3; the match to TRBD1 covers 8 bases. After removal of 0 bases from V and 0 bases from J, the junction contained 1 base not matched to a gene. The CDR3 is 16 amino acids. Per germline, CDR1 LNHDA and CDR2 SQIVND (reference sequence). This CDR3 reads CASSIDGTGSGNTIYF. The CDR3 DNA follows: TGTGCCAGTAGTATAGATGGGACAGGCTCTGGAAACACCATATATTTT.

This chain links TRBV6-5 with TRBJ1-2; 10 bases agree with TRBD1. Germline CDR1 and CDR2: MNHEY and SVGAGI. The junction had 6 bases not matched to a gene; V was cut back by 6 bases and J by 11 bases. The CDR3 loop spans 12 amino acids. The CDR3 loop is CASSTGTGVYTF. The CDR3 region has the DNA TGTGCCAGCAGCACCGGGACAGGGGTGTACACCTTC.

This sequence joins TRBV29-1 and TRBJ1-1; D is perhaps TRBD1 (6 bases). This CDR3 comprises 12 residues. Trimming pared 7 bases from V and 5 bases from J, leaving 14 bases between. The germline V gene encodes CDR1 SQVTM and CDR2 ANQGSEA. CDR3 region: CSGGQRGTEAFF. CDR3 DNA: TGCAGCGGTGGACAGAGGGGAACTGAAGCTTTCTTT.

CDR3 sequence reads: CASSPMTFNYGYTF. CDR3 bases: TGTGCCAGCAGTCCTATGACATTTAACTATGGCTACACCTTC. The chain recombines TRBV6-6 with TRBJ1-2; no definite D call. The CDR3 runs 14 residues. Germline lookup yields CDR1 MNHNY and CDR2 SVGAGI (reference sequence). Trimming stripped 5 bases from V and 1 base from J, with 11 bases between.